A single sample is the source of the 28 T cell receptor beta chains below, sequenced in a study of beta chain features in type 1 diabetes (dated by TCRdb to between 2018 and 2020). Library construction relied on the immunoSEQ multiplex PCR assay. The High Capacity cDNA Reverse Transcription Kit was used to reverse transcribe all of the isolated RNA, meaning that expressed TCRB transcripts were what got sequenced. Here the immuneACCESS table is served through TCRdb, limited to in-frame sequences with V and J called. Missing clones are a known gap in these copies; in checked studies unresolved V genes cover under half, and the rest lacks a known reason. Across this sample there are under 250,000 clones, with about 11% seen only once. The ten largest clones capture 1% to 1.5% of the sample. Sequences were obtained from central memory CD4+ T cells from blood. All receptors come from a man between 18 and 35 years old in good health.

This clone came up a few times. V is TRBV15 and J is TRBJ2-7, with TRBD2 identical over 13 bases. After removal of 1 base from V and 3 bases from J, the junction contained 3 bases not matched to a gene. The germline CDR1 and CDR2 sequences are LNHNV and YYDKDF (reference sequence). The CDR3 runs to 16 residues. CDR3 region: CATSRVGLAGNYEQYF. In DNA, the CDR3 is TGTGCCACCAGCAGAGTGGGACTAGCGGGAAACTACGAGCAGTACTTC.

A few counts support this clone. The rearrangement joins TRBV7-9 to TRBJ1-2; 10 nucleotides agree with TRBD1. Germline trimming cut 3 bases from V and 8 bases from J; bases unmatched to any gene: 3. The CDR3 runs 13 residues. From germline, CDR1 is SEHNR and CDR2 FQNEAQ (reference sequence). The CDR3 is CASSFGTGEGYTF. The CDR3 DNA is TGTGCCAGCAGCTTCGGGACAGGGGAAGGCTACACCTTC.

In this sample, this clone turned up a few times. This chain links TRBV5-4 with TRBJ2-5; the match to TRBD1 covers 10 bases. Germline trimming cut 4 bases from V and 5 bases from J; bases unmatched to any gene: 5. The CDR3 consists of 14 residues. Germline V CDR1 and CDR2: SGHNT, YYREEE (reference sequence). In nucleotides, the CDR3 is TGTGCCAGCAGCCCGACAGGGGGCCATGAGACCCAGTACTTC. Protein: CASSPTGGHETQYF.

This clone was seen a few times. The rearrangement uses TRBV13 and TRBJ2-5; D is ambiguous. Deletions cut 3 bases from V and 4 bases from J, with 12 bases between. The length of the CDR3 is 14 residues. Germline assignment: CDR1 PRHDT and CDR2 FYEKMQ (reference sequence). The CDR3 protein is CASSFSGERETQYF. CDR3 nucleotides: TGTGCCAGCAGCTTCTCTGGGGAAAGAGAGACCCAGTACTTC.

In this sample, this clone turned up a few times. The rearrangement links TRBV4-2 to TRBJ2-3, with TRBD1 as a possible D gene (7 bases). The CDR3 runs to 20 residues. With 4 bases removed from V and 1 base from J, the gap between germline ends came to 27 bases. Germline V CDR1 and CDR2: LGHNA, YNFKEQ. CDR3 sequence: CASSPIAAEDGGGRTDTQYF. DNA for the CDR3: TGTGCCAGCAGCCCGATCGCGGCCGAGGATGGAGGGGGCCGCACAGATACGCAGTATTTT.

The V gene is TRBV6-5, the J gene TRBJ2-7; the match to TRBD1 covers 9 bases. The CDR3 runs to 14 residues. Germline assignment: CDR1 MNHEY and CDR2 SVGAGI. The V gene end was trimmed by 6 bases and the J gene end by 5 bases; junction bases not matched to a gene: 8. The CDR3 spells CASSPGQGWHEQYF. DNA of the CDR3: TGTGCCAGCAGCCCGGGACAGGGCTGGCACGAGCAGTACTTC.

The rearrangement uses TRBV2 and TRBJ1-5, with 7 nucleotides matching TRBD1. The germline V gene has CDR1 SNHLY and CDR2 FYNNEI. The CDR3 is 13 residues long. V gave up 8 bases and J gave up 3 bases; unmatched junction bases: 4. The CDR3 is CASAGQANQPQHF. CDR3 nucleotide sequence: TGTGCCAGCGCCGGACAGGCCAATCAGCCCCAGCATTTT.

The rearrangement joins TRBV6-6 to TRBJ1-5; D is undetermined. CDR3 length: 12 residues. Trimming cost V 0 bases and J 8 bases, with 5 bases left between them. Per germline, CDR1 MNHNY and CDR2 SVGAGI (reference sequence). The CDR3 DNA reads TGTGCCAGCAGTTACTCCCAGGAGCCCCAGCATTTT. It is translated as CASSYSQEPQHF.

This clone was picked up many times. V gene TRBV28 combines with J gene TRBJ2-7, with a possible D match to TRBD2 (6 bases). Trimming removed 4 bases from V and 0 bases from J, with 13 bases in between. CDR1 is MDHEN and CDR2 is SYDVKM in the germline V gene. The CDR3 is 15 amino acids. CDR3 sequence: CASSSIAVPSYEQYF. In DNA, the CDR3 is TGTGCCAGCAGTTCTATAGCGGTGCCCTCCTACGAGCAGTACTTC.

The rearrangement uses TRBV5-1 and TRBJ2-4; D is tentatively TRBD1 or TRBD2 (5 bases each). This CDR3 spans 16 amino acids. Germline lookup yields CDR1 SGHRS and CDR2 YFSETQ. Trimming pared 1 base from V and 6 bases from J, leaving 17 bases between. The CDR3 bases are TGCGCCAGCAGCTTGCAGGCAGGGAGTTTGGGAAACATTCAGTACTTC. Its protein is CASSLQAGSLGNIQYF. Using reference TRBV5-1 and TRBJ2-4 for the parts outside the CDR3, the full variable domain is KAGVTQTPRYLIKTRGQQVTLSCSPISGHRSVSWYQQTPGQGLQFLFEYFSETQRNKGNFPGRFSGRQFSNSRSEMNVSTLELGDSALYLCASSLQAGSLGNIQYFGAGTRLSVL.

The chain uses TRBV20-1 and TRBJ2-3, with 9 bases aligning to TRBD1. In germline, CDR1 is DFQATT, CDR2 SNEGSKA (reference sequence). Germline trimming cut 5 bases from V and 9 bases from J; bases unmatched to any gene: 3. CDR3 length equals 11 residues. As DNA, the CDR3 is TGCAGTGCTCGGGACAGGGCGACGCAGTATTTT. Protein product: CSARDRATQYF.

The chain combines TRBV6-1 with TRBJ1-1; D is ambiguous. The CDR3 sequence is 12 residues long. The V end lost 9 bases, the J end lost 4 bases, and 12 bases lay between the germline ends. Germline V gene sequence: CDR1 MNHNS, CDR2 SASEGT. Written as DNA, the CDR3 is TGTGCCAGTCTAAGGACGATCACTGAAGCTTTCTTT. This sequence encodes CASLRTITEAFF.

This chain connects TRBV11-3 to TRBJ2-7; D not certain. Germline V gene sequence: CDR1 SGHNT, CDR2 YENEEA. This CDR3 is 13 amino acids long. V lost 10 bases, J lost 0 bases, and 13 bases lay in between. CDR3 loop: CATTLGDSYEQYF. CDR3 bases: TGTGCCACCACCCTTGGGGACTCCTACGAGCAGTACTTC. The full variable domain, in which reference TRBV11-3 and TRBJ2-7 provide the parts outside the CDR3, is EAGVVQSPRYKIIEKKQPVAFWCNPISGHNTLYWYLQNLGQGPELLIRYENEEAVDDSQLPKDRFSAERLKGVDSTLKIQPAELGDSAVYLCATTLGDSYEQYFGPGTRLTVT.

The rearrangement joins TRBV9 to TRBJ2-5; maybe TRBD2 (5 bases). Germline CDR1 and CDR2: SGDLS and YYNGEE. This CDR3 has 13 amino acids. The germline V and J ends were trimmed by 1 base and 5 bases, with 9 bases remaining between them. Here the CDR3 DNA reads TGTGCCAGCAGCGTAAGTGGGAGTGAGACCCAGTACTTC. It is translated as CASSVSGSETQYF.

This clone was detected only a few times. The rearrangement links TRBV28 to TRBJ2-7; the D gene is possibly TRBD1 (6 bases). This CDR3 comprises 15 residues. V lost 6 bases and J 7 bases, leaving 22 bases between the germline ends. Looked up from germline, CDR1 is MDHEN and CDR2 is SYDVKM. The CDR3 protein is CASSLTGTWGLEQYF. The CDR3 DNA follows: TGTGCCAGCAGCCTCACCGGGACATGGGGGTTAGAGCAGTACTTC. The whole variable domain, filled in from reference TRBV28 and TRBJ2-7, reads DVKVTQSSRYLVKRTGEKVFLECVQDMDHENMFWYRQDPGLGLRLIYFSYDVKMKEKGDIPEGYSVSREKKERFSLILESASTNQTSMYLCASSLTGTWGLEQYFGPGTRLTVT.

The chain recombines TRBV25-1 with TRBJ2-7, with TRBD2 matching over 9 bases. V was pared by 2 bases and J by 6 bases, with 11 bases of the junction left unmatched. CDR1 is MGHDK, CDR2 SYGVNS, per germline. CDR3 length: 16 residues. CDR3 DNA: TGTGCCAGCAGTGAACGTGGGGCGGGAGGGCCAGCCGAGCAGTACTTC. Translating gives CASSERGAGGPAEQYF.

CDR3 amino acids: CASSIGSSGANVLTF. As DNA, the CDR3 is TGTGCCAGTAGTATCGGCTCGTCTGGGGCCAACGTCCTGACTTTC. This chain uses TRBV19 with TRBJ2-6; D is unclear. This CDR3 is 15 amino acids long. Looked up from germline, CDR1 is LNHDA and CDR2 is SQIVND (reference sequence). V was trimmed by 3 bases and J by 1 base, leaving 7 bases between them.

V usage is TRBV11-2 and J usage is TRBJ2-1, with D hard to call. The CDR3 sequence is 15 residues long. Trimming took 0 bases from V and 6 from J, leaving 12 bases between them. From germline, CDR1 is SGHAT and CDR2 FQNNGV. CDR3 sequence: CASSLDRIRTNEQFF. The DNA for the CDR3 is TGTGCCAGCAGCTTAGATCGAATAAGGACCAATGAGCAGTTCTTC.

In its sample, this clone was seen many times. The chain recombines TRBV29-1 with TRBJ1-2; D unresolved. Germline V lookup: CDR1 SQVTM, CDR2 ANQGSEA. Trimming removed 5 bases at V and 8 bases at J, with 18 bases between. The CDR3 covers 13 residues. In nucleotides, the CDR3 is TGCAGCGTTTCGGAGACTGAATCGAGGGGCTACACCTTC. Protein: CSVSETESRGYTF.

Points on this clone: Other DNA sequences in this sample translate to the same CDR3. In nucleotides, the CDR3 is TGTGCCAGCAGCTTGGCGGGTAGCGGATACAATGAGCAGTTCTTC. Residues: CASSLAGSGYNEQFF. The V and J genes are TRBV5-4 and TRBJ2-1; D is perhaps TRBD2 (6 bases). In germline, CDR1 is SGHNT, CDR2 YYREEE (reference sequence). The V end was cut by 0 bases, the J end by 4 bases, with 11 bases between. The CDR3 contains 15 residues.

This clone was seen a handful of times. The chain joins TRBV28 to TRBJ2-1, with TRBD2 matching 8 bases. CDR1 and CDR2 from the germline V gene are MDHEN and SYDVKM. With 3 bases clipped from V and 1 base from J, the junction kept 5 bases outside the gene matches. The CDR3 runs 16 residues. DNA of the CDR3: TGTGCCAGCAGTTTTAGCGGGAAGGGGTCCTACAATGAGCAGTTCTTC. It specifies CASSFSGKGSYNEQFF.

This clone appeared a few times. This rearrangement joins TRBV27 to TRBJ2-2; D unclear. The length of the CDR3 is 17 residues. Germline CDR1 is MNHEY and CDR2 is SMNVEV (reference sequence). V was clipped by 5 bases and J by 4 bases, with 20 bases between them. DNA of the CDR3: TGTGCCAGCAGTCCGCAAGTAGATCCGACGGTCACCGGGGAGCTGTTTTTT. Its protein product is CASSPQVDPTVTGELFF.

The CDR3 loop reads CAISESEGDQPQHF. The CDR3 DNA sequence: TGTGCCATCAGTGAGTCGGAAGGGGATCAGCCCCAGCATTTT. This chain links TRBV10-3 with TRBJ1-5; D may be TRBD1 (5 bases). CDR3 size: 14 residues. CDR1 ENHRY and CDR2 SYGVKD come from the germline V gene. V gave up 0 bases and J gave up 5 bases, with 8 bases separating them.

The chain couples TRBV30 to TRBJ1-3; D is ambiguous. This CDR3 region has 15 residues. Germline V CDR1 and CDR2: GTSNPN, SVGIG (reference sequence). V lost 4 bases, J lost 0 bases, and 13 bases lay in between. Written as DNA, the CDR3 is TGTGCCTGGACGCGTTTATGGCGCTCTGGAAACACCATATATTTT. This translates into CAWTRLWRSGNTIYF.

This rearrangement joins TRBV29-1 to TRBJ2-3; D might be TRBD2 (5 bases). V lost 8 bases, J lost 1 base, and 10 bases lay in between. The germline gives CDR1 SQVTM, CDR2 ANQGSEA. This CDR3 contains 12 residues. CDR3 residues: CSHAEGTDTQYF. Here the CDR3 DNA reads TGCAGCCACGCGGAGGGCACAGATACGCAGTATTTT.

The V call is TRBV6-1, the J call TRBJ2-3, with 13 bases matching TRBD2. Germline V gives CDR1 MNHNS, CDR2 SASEGT. J gave up 1 base and V 2 bases, and 6 bases lay outside the gene matches. The CDR3 is made up of 18 amino acids. The CDR3 here is CASSERTSGSVGTDTQYF. CDR3 DNA sequence: TGTGCCAGCAGTGAACGGACTAGCGGGAGCGTAGGCACAGATACGCAGTATTTT.

At least ten counts were recorded for this clone. The same CDR3 can be traced to other DNA sequences in this sample. The chain combines TRBV7-9 with TRBJ1-1; D is undetermined. CDR1 SEHNR and CDR2 FQNEAQ come from the germline V gene (reference sequence). There are 14 residues in the CDR3. V was clipped by 5 bases and J by 2 bases, with 12 bases between them. The CDR3 protein is CASSHGGSNTEAFF. The CDR3 DNA follows: TGTGCCAGCAGCCACGGCGGATCAAACACTGAAGCTTTCTTT.

At least ten counts were recorded for this clone. The identical CDR3 is also encoded by other nucleotide sequences in the sample. The rearrangement joins TRBV6-5 to TRBJ2-7, with 8 positions matching TRBD1. Germline V gives CDR1 MNHEY, CDR2 SVGAGI. CDR3 length equals 14 residues. Trimming removed 5 bases from V and 1 base from J; junction bases left unmatched: 4. The CDR3: CASSRQGKSYEQYF. Written as DNA, the CDR3 is TGTGCCAGCAGTCGACAGGGGAAGTCCTACGAGCAGTACTTC.